The 7 T cell receptor beta chains below come from one sample, sequenced in a study of identical twins' blood T cells. TCRdb ran MiXCR on the 5' RACE reads and lists one entry per CDR3 protein. The sample holds 350,000 to 400,000 distinct CDR3 sequences, approximately 30% seen once. What was sequenced was PBMCs. The receptors originated from a woman aged 18-50 years in good health.

The rearrangement uses TRBV7-9 and TRBJ2-1; 8 bases agree with TRBD2. The CDR3 is 12 amino acids. The V segment lost 6 bases and the J segment 9 bases; nucleotides outside the gene matches: 4. Germline V gene lookup returns CDR1 SEHNR and CDR2 FQNEAQ (reference sequence). The DNA of the CDR3 is TGTGCCAGCAGTTTTAGCGGGGCTGAGCAGTTCTTC. Translation: CASSFSGAEQFF.

The V call is TRBV5-1, the J call TRBJ1-1; D is unclear. CDR1 and CDR2 from the germline V gene are SGHRS and YFSETQ. The length of the CDR3 is 14 residues. The V and J ends lost 3 bases and 8 bases respectively, with 17 bases between them. As DNA, the CDR3 is TGCGCCAGCAGCTCGGAGGACCGGTTCCCCGAAGCTTTCTTT. The encoded protein is CASSSEDRFPEAFF.

The V call is TRBV24-1, the J call TRBJ2-1; D is possibly TRBD2 (5 bases). This CDR3 region has 13 residues. The V end lost 6 bases, the J end lost 10 bases, and 15 bases lay between the germline ends. The germline V gene encodes CDR1 KGHDR and CDR2 SFDVKD. The CDR3 DNA reads as TGTGCCACCAGTTCCACAGACTATGGGGAGCAGTTCTTC. Its translation is CATSSTDYGEQFF.

The V call is TRBV11-2, the J call TRBJ2-2; D is ambiguous. Germline lookup yields CDR1 SGHAT and CDR2 FQNNGV. The CDR3 spans 13 residues. V gave up 6 bases and J gave up 3 bases, with 8 bases separating them. CDR3 bases: TGTGCCAGCAGTCAGGACGACACCGGGGAGCTGTTTTTT. Its protein product is CASSQDDTGELFF.

This clonotype has just a few counts. No DNA is shown, since the ends of the CDR3 on it are uncertain; the CDR3 is the one TCRdb lists. CDR3 in amino acids: CASSSSGLGEKLFF. The J gene is TRBJ1-4, the V gene TRBV12-3 or TRBV12-4; the D segment call TRBD1 is taken from the table without a DNA check. Including both end residues, the CDR3 is 14 amino acids long.

This clonotype was detected only a few times. The chain couples TRBV9 to TRBJ2-2; D is undetermined. V was pared by 5 bases and J by 6 bases, with 26 bases between. CDR3 length: 18 amino acids. Germline CDR1 and CDR2: SGDLS and YYNGEE. The CDR3 is CASSFMSGNKLLPGELFF. In DNA form, the CDR3 reads TGTGCCAGCAGTTTTATGTCGGGCAACAAACTTCTTCCCGGGGAGCTGTTTTTT.

This chain joins TRBV2 and TRBJ1-1; no clear D gene. This CDR3 has 13 amino acids. Germline CDR1 reads SNHLY; CDR2 reads FYNNEI. The V and J ends lost 4 bases and 5 bases respectively, with 11 bases between them. The CDR3, as DNA: TGTGCCAGCAGTGGGGCCCCAAGGACTGAAGCTTTCTTT. It encodes CASSGAPRTEAFF.